The 28 T cell receptor beta chains below all came from one sample that was sequenced in a study of metastatic and nonmetastatic thyroid tumors. All patients were untreated before thyroid surgery. MiXCR reprocessed the PCR reads for TCRdb. Among roughly 45,000 clones listed, roughly 3.2% were seen once. Sequencing was done on a sample of blood. The source of these receptors is a female donor with papillary thyroid cancer or a benign thyroid nodule (not recorded which). Some clones in this sample may be carry-over from other donors' samples.

The chain links TRBV27 to TRBJ2-7, with 11 nucleotides matching TRBD1. The CDR3 totals 15 residues. Trimming cost V 3 bases and J 3 bases; bases outside gene matches: 4. Germline values: CDR1 MNHEY, CDR2 SMNVEV (reference sequence). CDR3 DNA: TGTGCCAGCAGTTTGCGTGGGACAGGGGGCTACGAGCAGTACTTC. As protein: CASSLRGTGGYEQYF.

Details on this clone: The conserved phenylalanine or tryptophan is not found at the CDR3 terminus, so this likely reflects a read error. The DNA is omitted, as the CDR3 cannot be located on it reliably, and the CDR3 follows TCRdb's listing. The chain combines TRBV5-1 with TRBJ2-7. Germline lookup yields CDR1 SGHRS and CDR2 YFSETQ. The CDR3 extends over 9 residues, inclusive of both ends. CDR3 amino acids: CASSFIGSA.

This sequence joins TRBV28 and TRBJ2-7, with a weak D call TRBD2 (6 bases). The CDR3 sequence is 14 residues long. CDR1 MDHEN and CDR2 SYDVKM come from the germline V gene. The ends were cut back, 5 bases at V and 3 bases at J, with 14 bases in the middle. The CDR3 DNA follows: TGTGCCAGCAGTCCCGGGGGTCTCCACTACGAGCAGTACTTC. Amino acid sequence: CASSPGGLHYEQYF.

The CDR3 DNA follows: TGTGCCAGCAGTGAAGCAGTTGGAAACACCATATATTTT. Translating it yields CASSEAVGNTIYF. The chain combines TRBV6-1 with TRBJ1-3, with D hard to call. Per germline, CDR1 MNHNS and CDR2 SASEGT. Trimming pared 0 bases from V and 3 bases from J, leaving 3 bases between. This CDR3 is 13 amino acids long.

The CDR3 nucleotides are TGTGCCAGCAGCCCCACTGTCCACGAGCAGTACTTC. Its protein is CASSPTVHEQYF. This chain links TRBV6-1 with TRBJ2-7; D is uncertain. V lost 6 bases and J 5 bases, leaving 11 bases between the germline ends. Germline assignment: CDR1 MNHNS and CDR2 SASEGT. This CDR3 contains 12 residues.

There are many counts of this clone. Just one base apart from a much larger clone, this may be a read error. The V gene is TRBV11-2, the J gene TRBJ1-6; D is unresolved. CDR1 SGHAT and CDR2 FQNNGV come from the germline V gene. This CDR3 spans 12 amino acids. V shed 3 bases and J shed 9 bases, with 6 bases lying between them. The CDR3 reads CASSLYGSPLHF. The CDR3, as DNA: TGTGCCAGCAGCTTGTACGGTTCACCCCTCCACTTT.

V and J are TRBV6-9 and TRBJ2-3, with 7 bases that match TRBD1. Germline values: CDR1 MNHGY, CDR2 SVAAGI. The length of the CDR3 is 15 residues. The ends lost 4 bases at V and 3 bases at J; junction bases unmatched: 7. The CDR3 protein is CASSSRQGGTDTQYF. CDR3 coding DNA: TGTGCCAGCAGTTCTCGACAGGGTGGTACAGATACGCAGTATTTT.

The chain employs TRBV15 and TRBJ2-7, with 10 bases fitting TRBD2. The CDR3 is 15 amino acids. The ends lost 2 bases at V and 5 bases at J; junction bases unmatched: 6. Germline values: CDR1 LNHNV, CDR2 YYDKDF (reference sequence). This CDR3 reads CATSRTGTSDHEQYF. The CDR3 DNA follows: TGTGCCACCAGCAGAACCGGGACTAGCGATCACGAGCAGTACTTC.

This clone appeared a few times. This chain joins TRBV9 and TRBJ2-1, with D perhaps TRBD2 (6 bases). The CDR3 has 16 amino acids. V lost 8 bases and J lost 0, with 18 bases in between. CDR1 is SGDLS, CDR2 YYNGEE, per germline. The CDR3 nucleotides read TGTGCCAGAAGCACCGGGACTGTCAGCTCCTACAATGAGCAGTTCTTC. Translated: CARSTGTVSSYNEQFF. The full variable domain, with the rest looked up from reference TRBV9 and TRBJ2-1, is DSGVTQTPKHLITATGQRVTLRCSPRSGDLSVYWYQQSLDQGLQFLIQYYNGEERAKGNILERFSAQQFPDLHSELNLSSLELGDSALYFCARSTGTVSSYNEQFFGPGTRLTVL.

The chain carries TRBV28 and TRBJ2-1, with 9 bases lining up with TRBD2. The CDR3 runs 17 residues. After removal of 6 bases from V and 8 bases from J, the junction contained 17 bases not matched to a gene. Germline V gene data show CDR1 as MDHEN and CDR2 as SYDVKM. CDR3 region: CASSYNPGASGVDEQFF. As DNA, the CDR3 is TGTGCCAGCAGCTACAACCCTGGGGCTAGCGGGGTCGATGAGCAGTTCTTC.

This clone was observed a handful of times. The chain carries TRBV20-1 and TRBJ1-2; 10 bases fit TRBD1. The ends lost 2 bases at V and 6 bases at J; junction bases unmatched: 9. From germline, CDR1 is DFQATT and CDR2 SNEGSKA (reference sequence). The CDR3 contains 15 residues. DNA of the CDR3: TGCAGTGCTAGACCGGGACAGGGGAGGCGGGATGGCTACACCTTC. This encodes CSARPGQGRRDGYTF.

This clone was recorded many times. This chain connects TRBV7-3 to TRBJ2-1; a possible D gene is TRBD2 (5 bases). Trimming pared 5 bases from V and 3 bases from J, leaving 14 bases between. The CDR3 spans 15 residues. Germline V lookup: CDR1 SGHTA, CDR2 FQGTGA. CDR3 coding DNA: TGTGCCAGCAGCCTAATCCACCGGGGCTACAATGAGCAGTTCTTC. This gives the protein CASSLIHRGYNEQFF.

In this sample, this clone turned up many times. This clone may be a read error of a much larger clone one base away. The CDR3 does not end in the conserved phenylalanine or tryptophan, so this is likely a read error. The chain couples TRBV3-1 to TRBJ2-1, with 7 bases matching TRBD1. Germline values: CDR1 LGHDT, CDR2 YNNKEL (reference sequence). The CDR3 covers 14 residues. The junction had 7 bases not matched to a gene; V was cut back by 6 bases and J by 5 bases. In nucleotides, the CDR3 is TGTGCCAGCAGGCGGACAGGCCCAGACAATGAGCAGTTCCTC. Protein sequence: CASRRTGPDNEQFL.

The rearrangement uses TRBV2 and TRBJ2-7; D possibly corresponds to TRBD1 (5 bases). The CDR3 has 14 amino acids. V dropped 4 bases and J dropped 8 bases, with 18 bases sitting between them. CDR1 and CDR2 (germline): SNHLY, FYNNEI. CDR3 sequence (DNA): TGTGCCAGCAGTGGGACACGAAGCAACGAGAAGCAGTACTTC. Amino acids: CASSGTRSNEKQYF.

This clone was seen repeatedly, ten times or more. The V call is TRBV30, the J call TRBJ1-1; D might be TRBD1 (5 bases). Germline V lookup: CDR1 GTSNPN, CDR2 SVGIG (reference sequence). The CDR3 sequence is 11 residues long. With 1 base removed from V and 7 bases from J, the gap between germline ends came to 7 bases. CDR3 sequence: CAWSGGDEAFF. The CDR3 DNA follows: TGTGCCTGGAGTGGGGGGGATGAAGCTTTCTTT.

This clone was found many times. The gene calls are TRBV7-8 and TRBJ2-2; perhaps TRBD1 as D (6 bases). This CDR3 spans 14 amino acids. The germline CDR1 and CDR2 sequences are SGHVS and FQNEAQ. The V end was cut by 6 bases, the J end by 7 bases, with 15 bases between. CDR3 bases: TGTGCCAGCAGACCAACAGGGTCGAGCGGGGAGCTGTTTTTT. Translated, it gives CASRPTGSSGELFF.

This clone was picked up a small number of times. This sequence joins TRBV3-1 and TRBJ2-2; D ambiguous. Germline CDR1 LGHDT, CDR2 YNNKEL (reference sequence). The V gene lost 6 bases and the J gene lost 7 bases, with 15 bases spanning the gap. The CDR3 loop spans 14 amino acids. CDR3 residues: CASRAMANYGELFF. DNA for the CDR3: TGTGCCAGCAGAGCGATGGCTAACTACGGGGAGCTGTTTTTT.

The gene calls are TRBV12-3 or TRBV12-4 and TRBJ2-2; D call uncertain. V gave up 6 bases and J gave up 0 bases, with 11 bases separating them. CDR3 length: 15 amino acids. CDR3 DNA sequence: TGTGCCAGCAGGGCTATCCCCGCGAACACCGGGGAGCTGTTTTTT. Translating it yields CASRAIPANTGELFF.

This rearrangement joins TRBV6-5 to TRBJ2-7, with D maybe TRBD1 (5 bases). Germline CDR1 MNHEY, CDR2 SVGAGI. The ends were cut back, 0 bases at V and 1 base at J, with 13 bases in the middle. The CDR3 is made up of 16 amino acids. The CDR3, as DNA: TGTGCCAGCAGTTACTCCCAGGCAGGGCTTTCCTACGAGCAGTACTTC. Amino acid sequence: CASSYSQAGLSYEQYF.

The rearrangement uses TRBV12-3 or TRBV12-4 and TRBJ1-5, with D possibly TRBD1 on 5 matching bases. The CDR3 sequence is 14 residues long. V lost 2 bases to trimming and J lost 5 bases, with 10 bases between them. The CDR3 sequence: CASSLSREDQPQHF. The CDR3 nucleotides read TGTGCCAGCAGTTTAAGCAGGGAAGATCAGCCCCAGCATTTT.

This clone was observed a few times. V gene TRBV30 combines with J gene TRBJ2-1; 12 positions match TRBD2. Germline V gives CDR1 GTSNPN, CDR2 SVGIG (reference sequence). Trimming took 8 bases from V and 6 from J; bases not matched to a gene: 5. The CDR3 is 13 amino acids. CDR3 sequence reads: CAAETSGGNEQFF. The CDR3 DNA follows: TGTGCCGCAGAGACTAGCGGGGGCAATGAGCAGTTCTTC. Supplemented by reference TRBV30 and TRBJ2-1, the full variable domain reads SQTIHQWPATLVQPVGSPLSLECTVEGTSNPNLYWYRQAAGRGLQLLFYSVGIGQISSEVPQNLSASRPQDRQFILSSKKLLLSDSGFYLCAAETSGGNEQFFGPGTRLTVL.

This clone was seen many times. This same CDR3 is encoded by further DNA sequences in the sample. The chain carries TRBV3-1 and TRBJ2-3; the D is unclear. The germline V gene has CDR1 LGHDT and CDR2 YNNKEL (reference sequence). The V gene lost 5 bases and the J gene lost 10 bases, with 19 bases spanning the gap. The CDR3 totals 14 residues. In DNA, the CDR3 is TGTGCCAGCAGCACATACCCTCGGCCTGATCCGCAGTATTTT. It is translated as CASSTYPRPDPQYF.

This clone came up many times. The chain joins TRBV2 to TRBJ1-5; no definite D call. The V end was cut by 3 bases, the J end by 0 bases, with 6 bases between. The CDR3 runs to 14 residues. Germline V lookup: CDR1 SNHLY, CDR2 FYNNEI. CDR3 sequence (DNA): TGTGCCAGCAGTGACCGATATAGCAATCAGCCCCAGCATTTT. Amino acid sequence: CASSDRYSNQPQHF. Drawing the rest from reference TRBV2 and TRBJ1-5, the complete variable domain is EPEVTQTPSHQVTQMGQEVILRCVPISNHLYFYWYRQILGQKVEFLVSFYNNEISEKSEIFDDQFSVERPDGSNFTLKIRSTKLEDSAMYFCASSDRYSNQPQHFGDGTRLSIL.

This clone was found many times. This rearrangement joins TRBV5-1 to TRBJ1-1, with TRBD1 matching 8 bases. Germline CDR1 and CDR2: SGHRS and YFSETQ. The CDR3 is 15 residues long. Trimming removed 4 bases from V and 6 bases from J; junction bases left unmatched: 11. CDR3 in DNA: TGCGCCAGCAGCCAAAACTCAGGGGGCGGTTCTGAAGCTTTCTTT. This gives the protein CASSQNSGGGSEAFF.

This clone showed up many times. A much larger clone is a single base away; this may be a read error. The genes are TRBV20-1 and TRBJ2-3; no clear D. The CDR3 sequence is 15 residues long. The ends were cut back, 3 bases at V and 4 bases at J, with 17 bases in the middle. CDR1 and CDR2 from the germline V gene are DFQATT and SNEGSKA (reference sequence). Here the CDR3 reads CSASPARSPADTQYF. CDR3 bases: TGCAGTGCTAGCCCAGCTAGATCCCCCGCAGATACGCAGTATTTT.

This clone was observed at least ten times. V gene TRBV7-9 combines with J gene TRBJ2-5; 8 positions agree with TRBD2. The junction had 7 bases not matched to a gene; V was cut back by 4 bases and J by 3 bases. CDR1 and CDR2 from the germline V gene are SEHNR and FQNEAQ (reference sequence). This CDR3 is 15 amino acids long. CDR3 sequence (DNA): TGTGCCAGCAGCTCTTGGGCGGGAGGAGAAGAGACCCAGTACTTC. Residues: CASSSWAGGEETQYF.

This clone was detected many times. The V call is TRBV30, the J call TRBJ1-1; D is undetermined. Germline assignment: CDR1 GTSNPN and CDR2 SVGIG (reference sequence). This CDR3 has 15 residues. V was pared by 3 bases and J by 1 base, with 15 bases between. CDR3 bases: TGTGCCTGGAGGGAACGAGGGCAGACGAACACTGAAGCTTTCTTT. It specifies CAWRERGQTNTEAFF.

This clone was observed at least ten times. The genes are TRBV19 and TRBJ2-7; D may be TRBD1 (5 bases). V dropped 5 bases and J dropped 0 bases, with 14 bases sitting between them. The CDR3 sequence is 15 residues long. Germline CDR1 is LNHDA and CDR2 is SQIVND (reference sequence). This chain's CDR3 is CASSVSTVSSYEQYF. CDR3 DNA: TGTGCCAGTAGTGTGTCGACAGTCAGCTCCTACGAGCAGTACTTC.